These 32 T cell receptor beta chains came from one sample sequenced in a study of human T cells and chemical hapten exposure. This sample's time point: patch test 1, 2 weeks after DPC sensitization. Sample treatment: therapeutic diphenylcyclopropenone sensitization with weekly scalp DPC. TCRdb re-analysed the RACE reads in MiXCR, keeping a single row per CDR3 protein. In the table there are approximately 110,000 distinct CDR3 sequences, 11% of which are singletons. The input for sequencing was whole blood, taken in connection with sensitization to the hapten diphenylcyclopropenone (DPC). These receptors were collected from a woman between 40 and 55 years old with alopecia areata. Some clones in this sample may be carry-over from other donors' samples.

The V call is TRBV6-2 or TRBV6-3, the J call TRBJ2-1, with 8 bases that match TRBD2. V shed 4 bases, J shed 7 bases, and the junction held 6 bases outside the gene matches. The CDR3 extends over 14 amino acids. CDR1 MNHEY and CDR2 SVGEGT come from the germline V gene. The CDR3 DNA follows: TGTGCCAGCAGTTCCTATTCTAGCGGGAATGAGCAGTTCTTC. The encoded protein is CASSSYSSGNEQFF.

The V gene is TRBV28, the J gene TRBJ2-3; 11 bases match TRBD1. V gave up 2 bases and J gave up 3 bases; unmatched junction bases: 4. Germline loops: CDR1 MDHEN, CDR2 SYDVKM. The CDR3 totals 16 residues. CDR3 nucleotides: TGTGCCAGCAGTTTAGAGGGACAGGGGGTGACAGATACGCAGTATTTT. Protein: CASSLEGQGVTDTQYF.

This clonotype was counted only a few times. The V and J genes are TRBV20-1 and TRBJ1-6; tentatively, D is TRBD1 (5 bases). The CDR3 runs 14 residues. Deletions cut 7 bases from V and 9 bases from J, with 19 bases between. Germline lookup yields CDR1 DFQATT and CDR2 SNEGSKA (reference sequence). In nucleotides, the CDR3 is TGCAGTGTTCACCCCGGGTCTAGGGGTTCACCCCTCCACTTT. Its protein is CSVHPGSRGSPLHF.

The chain joins TRBV9 to TRBJ2-2; TRBD2 agrees at 8 bases. CDR1 is SGDLS and CDR2 is YYNGEE in the germline V gene. The CDR3 is made up of 16 amino acids. The junction had 11 bases not matched to a gene; V was cut back by 4 bases and J by 6 bases. CDR3 region: CASSQPGTSIPGELFF. The CDR3 nucleotides are TGTGCCAGCAGCCAACCCGGGACTAGTATCCCCGGGGAGCTGTTTTTT.

Only a few counts were recorded for this clonotype. The rearrangement joins TRBV2 to TRBJ2-7; 11 nucleotides match TRBD2. The J segment lost 0 bases and the V segment lost 8 bases, leaving 9 bases of the junction unmatched. Germline assignment: CDR1 SNHLY and CDR2 FYNNEI. The length of the CDR3 is 16 residues. CDR3 in amino acids: CASLRGGLAGSYEQYF. The CDR3 DNA follows: TGTGCCAGCCTAAGGGGCGGACTAGCGGGCTCCTACGAGCAGTACTTC.

The chain carries TRBV7-2 and TRBJ1-4; tentatively, D is TRBD1 (6 bases). V dropped 5 bases and J dropped 2 bases, with 15 bases sitting between them. Germline V CDR1 and CDR2: SGHTA, FQGNSA. This CDR3 region has 16 residues. CDR3 sequence (DNA): TGTGCCAGCAGCCTATATAAGGGGGGGACTAATGAAAAACTGTTTTTT. Protein sequence: CASSLYKGGTNEKLFF.

In this sample, this clonotype turned up many times. The gene calls are TRBV20-1 and TRBJ2-7; 8 bases map to TRBD2. The CDR3 spans 15 residues. CDR1 is DFQATT and CDR2 is SNEGSKA in the germline V gene (reference sequence). V was pared by 1 base and J by 0 bases, with 5 bases of the junction left unmatched. The CDR3 bases are TGCAGTGCTAGAGCGGAGCGGGGGAGCTCCTACGAGCAGTACTTC. Amino acid sequence: CSARAERGSSYEQYF.

This clonotype was seen a handful of times. The chain uses TRBV4-3 and TRBJ2-5; 8 bases align to TRBD1. There are 15 residues in the CDR3. The J segment lost 4 bases and the V segment lost 4 bases, leaving 8 bases of the junction unmatched. Germline V gene data show CDR1 as LGHNA and CDR2 as YSLEER. CDR3 region: CASSRRVDRGETQYF. The CDR3 DNA follows: TGCGCCAGCAGCCGTCGTGTCGACAGGGGAGAGACCCAGTACTTC.

This clonotype was counted ten times or more. The V call is TRBV14, the J call TRBJ1-6; D is unresolved. Germline V gene lookup returns CDR1 SGHDN and CDR2 FVKESK. V was pared by 0 bases and J by 9 bases, with 9 bases between. The CDR3 is 14 amino acids. The CDR3 sequence is CASSQDHGSSPLHF. The DNA for the CDR3 is TGTGCCAGCAGCCAAGATCATGGGAGTTCACCCCTCCACTTT.

This clonotype was detected ten times or more. The chain joins TRBV9 to TRBJ2-1; D not resolved. Trimming took 0 bases from V and 10 from J, leaving 5 bases between them. The germline V gene has CDR1 SGDLS and CDR2 YYNGEE. This CDR3 spans 11 amino acids. CDR3 in amino acids: CASSVGPEQFF. The CDR3 nucleotides read TGTGCCAGCAGCGTAGGTCCGGAGCAGTTCTTC. Full variable domain (outside the CDR3, taken from reference TRBV9 and TRBJ2-1): DSGVTQTPKHLITATGQRVTLRCSPRSGDLSVYWYQQSLDQGLQFLIQYYNGEERAKGNILERFSAQQFPDLHSELNLSSLELGDSALYFCASSVGPEQFFGPGTRLTVL.

CDR3 coding DNA: TGTGCCAGCAGCTTGGACGGACCCTACGAGCAGTACTTC. This translates into CASSLDGPYEQYF. V and J are TRBV7-2 and TRBJ2-7; no firm D call. From germline, CDR1 is SGHTA and CDR2 FQGNSA. The V gene lost 3 bases and the J gene lost 2 bases, with 8 bases spanning the gap. The CDR3 is 13 amino acids.

In this sample, this clonotype turned up many times. This rearrangement joins TRBV29-1 to TRBJ1-3; D is uncertain. CDR1 and CDR2 from the germline V gene are SQVTM and ANQGSEA. The CDR3 covers 14 residues. The ends were cut back, 4 bases at V and 0 bases at J, with 10 bases in the middle. This CDR3 reads CSVVGPSSGNTIYF. DNA for the CDR3: TGCAGCGTTGTCGGTCCAAGCTCTGGAAACACCATATATTTT. Supplemented by reference TRBV29-1 and TRBJ1-3, the full variable domain reads SAVISQKPSRDICQRGTSLTIQCQVDSQVTMMFWYRQQPGQSLTLIATANQGSEATYESGFVIDKFPISRPNLTFSTLTVSNMSPEDSSIYLCSVVGPSSGNTIYFGEGSWLTVV.

This clonotype has only a few counts. This rearrangement joins TRBV28 to TRBJ2-7; maybe TRBD2 (6 bases). The germline V gene has CDR1 MDHEN and CDR2 SYDVKM. V lost 3 bases and J 1 base, leaving 19 bases between the germline ends. The CDR3 is 17 amino acids. CDR3 nucleotide sequence: TGTGCCAGCAGTTTGCTGAGCAACGGGAGAAGGTCCTACGAGCAGTACTTC. It yields the protein CASSLLSNGRRSYEQYF.

This clonotype came up many times. The rearrangement uses TRBV12-3 or TRBV12-4 and TRBJ2-7; D gene uncertain. CDR3 length: 13 residues. Between the trimmed V and J ends, which lost 1 base and 4 bases, there was a span of 8 bases. The CDR3 sequence: CASSLVPSYEQYF. The CDR3 coding sequence is TGTGCCAGCAGTTTAGTGCCCAGTTACGAGCAGTACTTC.

There are many counts of this clonotype. The J gene is TRBJ1-3, the V gene TRBV27; possible D gene TRBD1, 6 bases. V shed 3 bases and J shed 4 bases, with 13 bases lying between them. This CDR3 contains 15 residues. Germline V gene sequence: CDR1 MNHEY, CDR2 SMNVEV (reference sequence). CDR3 residues: CASSFSGARGNTIYF. The DNA for the CDR3 is TGTGCCAGCAGTTTTTCAGGGGCACGAGGAAACACCATATATTTT.

The chain combines TRBV10-3 with TRBJ2-5; TRBD1 is a possible D gene (6 bases). CDR3 size: 12 residues. V was shortened by 6 bases and J by 2 bases, with 7 bases between the two germline ends. Germline CDR1 is ENHRY and CDR2 is SYGVKD. The chain's CDR3 is CAISGTQETQYF. Here the CDR3 DNA reads TGTGCCATCAGCGGGACACAAGAGACCCAGTACTTC.

Many counts were recorded for this clonotype. The rearrangement links TRBV7-8 to TRBJ1-1; D is unresolved. V was trimmed by 1 base and J by 1 base, leaving 7 bases between them. The CDR3 runs 14 residues. Germline V gives CDR1 SGHVS, CDR2 FQNEAQ. CDR3 protein: CASSLGAQNTEAFF. CDR3 coding DNA: TGTGCCAGCAGCTTAGGGGCACAGAACACTGAAGCTTTCTTT.

Many counts were recorded for this clonotype. V usage is TRBV29-1 and J usage is TRBJ1-1; TRBD1 matches 11 bases. CDR3 length equals 14 residues. The junction had 11 bases not matched to a gene; V was cut back by 4 bases and J by 10 bases. CDR1 SQVTM and CDR2 ANQGSEA come from the germline V gene. DNA of the CDR3: TGCAGCGTTGGATTGGGACAGGGGGTAATTGTAGCTTTCTTT. It is translated as CSVGLGQGVIVAFF.

This chain uses TRBV6-2 or TRBV6-3 with TRBJ1-5; tentatively, D is TRBD1 (5 bases). This CDR3 has 14 amino acids. The germline V and J ends were trimmed by 6 bases and 4 bases, with 13 bases remaining between them. Germline V gene data show CDR1 as MNHEY and CDR2 as SVGEGT. CDR3 loop: CASREAGVNQPQHF. Written as DNA, the CDR3 is TGTGCCAGCAGGGAAGCGGGGGTAAATCAGCCCCAGCATTTT.

This clonotype was counted at least ten times. The chain links TRBV3-1 to TRBJ2-7; D is possibly TRBD1 (6 bases). CDR3 size: 15 residues. Trimming left V 4 bases short and J 2 bases short, with 15 bases between. CDR1 is LGHDT and CDR2 is YNNKEL in the germline V gene (reference sequence). DNA of the CDR3: TGTGCCAGCAGCCGAGAGACAGGCCCTCCCTACGAGCAGTACTTC. Translated: CASSRETGPPYEQYF.

This clonotype showed up many times. The chain is built from TRBV3-1 and TRBJ2-1; D not certain. The CDR3 has 12 residues. The ends were cut back, 4 bases at V and 14 bases at J, with 15 bases in the middle. Germline V CDR1 and CDR2: LGHDT, YNNKEL (reference sequence). The CDR3 region is CASSPDNLREFF. In nucleotides, the CDR3 is TGTGCCAGCAGCCCCGACAACCTTAGGGAGTTCTTC.

The rearrangement uses TRBV25-1 and TRBJ1-1; D is unclear. V gave up 3 bases and J gave up 5 bases, with 16 bases separating them. CDR3 size: 15 residues. CDR1 MGHDK and CDR2 SYGVNS come from the germline V gene. CDR3 residues: CASSDVGSAGTEAFF. Written as DNA, the CDR3 is TGTGCCAGCAGTGACGTGGGGTCCGCGGGGACTGAAGCTTTCTTT.

In this sample, this clonotype turned up many times. The rearrangement links TRBV18 to TRBJ1-1; D gene ambiguous. The germline V gene has CDR1 KGHSH and CDR2 LQKENI. Trimming took 1 base from V and 3 from J, leaving 15 bases between them. This CDR3 has 16 amino acids. The CDR3 DNA is TGTGCCAGCTCACCACTTTCCCCATGGGCGTACACTGAAGCTTTCTTT. Its translation: CASSPLSPWAYTEAFF. Full variable domain (outside the CDR3, taken from reference TRBV18 and TRBJ1-1): NAGVMQNPRHLVRRRGQEARLRCSPMKGHSHVYWYRQLPEEGLKFMVYLQKENIIDESGMPKERFSAEFPKEGPSILRIQQVVRGDSAAYFCASSPLSPWAYTEAFFGQGTRLTVV.

There are many counts of this clonotype. The chain employs TRBV4-3 and TRBJ2-3, with 9 bases fitting TRBD2. The CDR3 consists of 16 residues. Germline-derived CDR1 and CDR2 are LGHNA and YSLEER. V lost 3 bases to trimming and J lost 5 bases; unmatched junction nucleotides: 9. The CDR3 region is CASSQGLAGSGDTQYF. CDR3 DNA: TGCGCCAGCAGCCAGGGTCTAGCGGGGTCGGGAGATACGCAGTATTTT.

This clonotype was detected a few times. The chain is built from TRBV12-3 or TRBV12-4 and TRBJ2-3, with TRBD1 matching over 7 bases. The CDR3 totals 12 residues. Trimming removed 8 bases from V and 3 bases from J; junction bases left unmatched: 2. Written as DNA, the CDR3 is TGTGCCAGCGGACAGGTAACAGATACGCAGTATTTT. The encoded protein is CASGQVTDTQYF.

This clonotype was counted between two and nine times. J is TRBJ2-2 and V is TRBV9; the match to TRBD2 covers 13 bases. The CDR3 extends over 18 amino acids. Trimming cost V 0 bases and J 4 bases; bases outside gene matches: 6. Germline CDR1 SGDLS, CDR2 YYNGEE. The CDR3 nucleotides are TGTGCCAGCAGCGTAGAGACTAGCGGGAGGTCGGGCACCGGGGAGCTGTTTTTT. Its translation is CASSVETSGRSGTGELFF.

The table lists this clonotype with many counts. This chain uses TRBV6-5 with TRBJ1-2, with D tentatively TRBD1 (5 bases). Germline V CDR1 and CDR2: MNHEY, SVGAGI. The CDR3 sequence is 12 residues long. V was pared by 11 bases and J by 2 bases, with 12 bases between. CDR3 amino acids: CAVKRDNYGYTF. In nucleotides, the CDR3 is TGTGCCGTAAAGCGGGACAACTATGGCTACACCTTC.

This clonotype was seen repeatedly, ten times or more. This sequence joins TRBV4-3 and TRBJ2-3; TRBD2 aligns across 9 bases. Germline V CDR1 and CDR2: LGHNA, YSLEER. The CDR3 sequence is 16 residues long. Trimming cost V 0 bases and J 3 bases; bases outside gene matches: 4. CDR3 region: CASSQDASGTTDTQYF. The CDR3 DNA follows: TGCGCCAGCAGCCAAGACGCTAGCGGGACGACAGATACGCAGTATTTT.

This clonotype was detected many times. The chain employs TRBV5-6 and TRBJ1-5; D call uncertain. The CDR3 consists of 13 residues. Trimming pared 0 bases from V and 3 bases from J, leaving 4 bases between. CDR1 SGHDT and CDR2 YYEEEE come from the germline V gene. The CDR3 region has the DNA TGTGCCAGCAGCTTGGCGGCCAATCAGCCCCAGCATTTT. Protein: CASSLAANQPQHF.

J is TRBJ2-3 and V is TRBV20-1; 12 positions agree with TRBD2. This CDR3 has 15 residues. The germline gives CDR1 DFQATT, CDR2 SNEGSKA (reference sequence). V was pared by 6 bases and J by 5 bases, with 9 bases of the junction left unmatched. CDR3: CSAAGRLAGVDTQYF. The CDR3 bases are TGCAGTGCCGCAGGCAGACTAGCGGGGGTAGATACGCAGTATTTT.

This clonotype was seen many times. This sequence joins TRBV5-5 and TRBJ1-4; 8 nucleotides line up with TRBD1. The CDR3 is made up of 16 amino acids. The germline V gene has CDR1 SGHKS and CDR2 YYEKEE (reference sequence). V shed 4 bases, J shed 2 bases, and the junction held 7 bases outside the gene matches. CDR3 region: CASSSGQGVTNEKLFF. The DNA of the CDR3 is TGTGCCAGCAGCAGTGGACAGGGTGTCACTAATGAAAAACTGTTTTTT.

This chain uses TRBV6-6 with TRBJ2-7, with TRBD1 identical over 7 bases. The CDR3 sequence is 13 residues long. J was trimmed by 2 bases and V by 6 bases; bases with no gene match: 4. Per the germline V gene, CDR1 is MNHNY and CDR2 is SVGAGI (reference sequence). The CDR3 DNA follows: TGTGCCAGCAGACCCGGGACAGCCTACGAGCAGTACTTC. It encodes CASRPGTAYEQYF.